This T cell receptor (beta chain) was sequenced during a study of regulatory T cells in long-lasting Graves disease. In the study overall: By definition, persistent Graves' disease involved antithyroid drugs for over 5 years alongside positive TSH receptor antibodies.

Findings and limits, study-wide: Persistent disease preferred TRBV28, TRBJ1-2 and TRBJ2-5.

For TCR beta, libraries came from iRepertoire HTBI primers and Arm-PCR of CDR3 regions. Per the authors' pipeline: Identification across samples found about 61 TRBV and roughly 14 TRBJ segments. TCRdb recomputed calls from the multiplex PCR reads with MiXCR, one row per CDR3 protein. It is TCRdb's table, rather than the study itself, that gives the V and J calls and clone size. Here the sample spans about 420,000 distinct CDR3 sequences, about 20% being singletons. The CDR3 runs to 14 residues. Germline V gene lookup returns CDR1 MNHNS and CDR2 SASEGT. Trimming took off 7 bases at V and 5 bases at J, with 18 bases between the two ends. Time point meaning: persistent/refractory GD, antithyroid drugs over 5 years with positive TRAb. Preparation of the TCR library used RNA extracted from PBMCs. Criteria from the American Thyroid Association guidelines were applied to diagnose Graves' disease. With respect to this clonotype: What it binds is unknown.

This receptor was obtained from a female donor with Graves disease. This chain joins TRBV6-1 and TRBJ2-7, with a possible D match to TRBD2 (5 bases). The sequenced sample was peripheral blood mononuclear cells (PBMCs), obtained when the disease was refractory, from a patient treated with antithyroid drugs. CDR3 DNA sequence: TGTGCCAGCACTCCATCCGGGATTCCCCACGAGCAGTACTTC. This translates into CASTPSGIPHEQYF.